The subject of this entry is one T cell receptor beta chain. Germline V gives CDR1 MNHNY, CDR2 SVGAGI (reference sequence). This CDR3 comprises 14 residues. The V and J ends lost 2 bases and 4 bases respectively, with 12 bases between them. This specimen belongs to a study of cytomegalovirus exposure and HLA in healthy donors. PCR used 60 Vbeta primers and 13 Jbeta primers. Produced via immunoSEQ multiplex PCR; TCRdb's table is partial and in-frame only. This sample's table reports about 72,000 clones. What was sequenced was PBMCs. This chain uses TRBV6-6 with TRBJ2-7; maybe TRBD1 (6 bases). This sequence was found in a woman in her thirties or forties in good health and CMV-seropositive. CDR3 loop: CASSYAGVWYEQYF. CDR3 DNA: TGTGCCAGCAGTTACGCAGGGGTTTGGTACGAGCAGTACTTC.